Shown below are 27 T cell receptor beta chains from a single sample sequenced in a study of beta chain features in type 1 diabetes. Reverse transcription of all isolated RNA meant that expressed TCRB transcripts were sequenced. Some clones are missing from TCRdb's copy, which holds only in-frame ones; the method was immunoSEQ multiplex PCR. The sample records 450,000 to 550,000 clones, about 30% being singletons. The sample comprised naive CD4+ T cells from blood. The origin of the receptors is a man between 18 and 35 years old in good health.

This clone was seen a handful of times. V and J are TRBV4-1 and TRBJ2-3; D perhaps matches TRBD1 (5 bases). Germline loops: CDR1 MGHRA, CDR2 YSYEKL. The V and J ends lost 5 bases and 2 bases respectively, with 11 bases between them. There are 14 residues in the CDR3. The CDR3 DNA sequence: TGCGCCAGCAGCTTGGTGGGGCTCACAGATACGCAGTATTTT. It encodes CASSLVGLTDTQYF.

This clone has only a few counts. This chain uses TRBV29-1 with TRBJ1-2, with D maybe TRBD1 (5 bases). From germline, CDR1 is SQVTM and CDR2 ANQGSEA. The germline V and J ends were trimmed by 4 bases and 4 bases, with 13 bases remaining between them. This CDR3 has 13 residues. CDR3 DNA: TGCAGCGTTGTTGCGGGGGGAGTCTATGGCTACACCTTC. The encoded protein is CSVVAGGVYGYTF.

CDR3 DNA: TGTGCCAGCAGCTTGGGCATTGAGACCCAGTACTTC. Translated, it gives CASSLGIETQYF. The rearrangement joins TRBV5-5 to TRBJ2-5; D call uncertain. The CDR3 has 12 amino acids. Germline-derived CDR1 and CDR2 are SGHKS and YYEKEE (reference sequence). Between the trimmed V and J ends, which lost 0 bases and 5 bases, there was a span of 5 bases.

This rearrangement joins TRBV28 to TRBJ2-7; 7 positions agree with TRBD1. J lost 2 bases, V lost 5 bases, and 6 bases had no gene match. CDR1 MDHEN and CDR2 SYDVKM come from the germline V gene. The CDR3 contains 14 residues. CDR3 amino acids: CASSGPGQPYEQYF. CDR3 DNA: TGTGCCAGCAGTGGACCGGGACAGCCCTACGAGCAGTACTTC.

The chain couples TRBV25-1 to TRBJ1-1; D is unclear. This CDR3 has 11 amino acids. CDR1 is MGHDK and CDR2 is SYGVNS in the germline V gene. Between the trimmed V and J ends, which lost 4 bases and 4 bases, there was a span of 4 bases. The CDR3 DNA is TGTGCCAGCAGTGTAGGCACTGAAGCTTTCTTT. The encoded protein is CASSVGTEAFF.

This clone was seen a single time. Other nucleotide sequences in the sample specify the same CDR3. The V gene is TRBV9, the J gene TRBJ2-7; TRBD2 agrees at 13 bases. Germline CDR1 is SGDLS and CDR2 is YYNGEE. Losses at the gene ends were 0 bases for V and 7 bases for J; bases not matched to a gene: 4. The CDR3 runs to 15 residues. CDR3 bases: TGTGCCAGCAGCGTAGGGGGACTAGCGGGATATGAGCAGTACTTC. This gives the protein CASSVGGLAGYEQYF. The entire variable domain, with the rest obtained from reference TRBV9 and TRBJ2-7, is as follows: DSGVTQTPKHLITATGQRVTLRCSPRSGDLSVYWYQQSLDQGLQFLIQYYNGEERAKGNILERFSAQQFPDLHSELNLSSLELGDSALYFCASSVGGLAGYEQYFGPGTRLTVT.

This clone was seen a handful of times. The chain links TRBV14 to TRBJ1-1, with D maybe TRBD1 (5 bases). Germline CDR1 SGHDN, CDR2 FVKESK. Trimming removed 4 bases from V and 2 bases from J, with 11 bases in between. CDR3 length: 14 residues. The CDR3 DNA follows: TGTGCCAGCAGCCTGGGACGGCTAAACACTGAAGCTTTCTTT. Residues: CASSLGRLNTEAFF.

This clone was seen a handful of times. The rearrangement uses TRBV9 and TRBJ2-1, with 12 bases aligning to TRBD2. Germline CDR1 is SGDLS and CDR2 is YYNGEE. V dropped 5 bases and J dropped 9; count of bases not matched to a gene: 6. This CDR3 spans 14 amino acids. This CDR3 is CASSLTSGSAEQFF. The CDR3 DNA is TGTGCCAGCAGTCTGACTAGCGGGAGTGCTGAGCAGTTCTTC. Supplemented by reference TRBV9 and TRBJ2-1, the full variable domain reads DSGVTQTPKHLITATGQRVTLRCSPRSGDLSVYWYQQSLDQGLQFLIQYYNGEERAKGNILERFSAQQFPDLHSELNLSSLELGDSALYFCASSLTSGSAEQFFGPGTRLTVL.

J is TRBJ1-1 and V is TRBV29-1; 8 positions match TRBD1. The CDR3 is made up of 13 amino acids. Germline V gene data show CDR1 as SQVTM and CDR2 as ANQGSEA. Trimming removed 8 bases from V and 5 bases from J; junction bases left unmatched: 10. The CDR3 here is CSTQGALRTEAFF. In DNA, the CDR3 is TGCAGCACTCAGGGGGCGCTTCGGACTGAAGCTTTCTTT.

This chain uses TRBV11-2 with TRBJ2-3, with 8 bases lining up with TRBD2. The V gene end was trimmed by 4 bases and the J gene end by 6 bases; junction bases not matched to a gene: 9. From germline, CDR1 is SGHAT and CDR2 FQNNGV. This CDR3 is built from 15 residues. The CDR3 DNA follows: TGTGCCAGCAGCTCCCACAGCGGGAGCGGGGATACGCAGTATTTT. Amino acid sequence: CASSSHSGSGDTQYF.

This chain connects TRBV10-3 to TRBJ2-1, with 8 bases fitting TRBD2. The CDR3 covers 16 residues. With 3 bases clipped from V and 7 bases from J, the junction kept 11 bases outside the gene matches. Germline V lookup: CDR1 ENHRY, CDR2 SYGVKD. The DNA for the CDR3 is TGTGCCATCAGTGATTGGAGAAGCGGGAGAATAAATGAGCAGTTCTTC. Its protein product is CAISDWRSGRINEQFF.

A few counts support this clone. CDR3: CASSLLRETQYF. CDR3 DNA sequence: TGTGCCAGCAGTTTATTGAGAGAGACCCAGTACTTC. The rearrangement uses TRBV28 and TRBJ2-5, with D unresolved. V lost 1 base to trimming and J lost 4 bases, with 4 bases between them. This CDR3 comprises 12 residues. Germline V CDR1 and CDR2: MDHEN, SYDVKM.

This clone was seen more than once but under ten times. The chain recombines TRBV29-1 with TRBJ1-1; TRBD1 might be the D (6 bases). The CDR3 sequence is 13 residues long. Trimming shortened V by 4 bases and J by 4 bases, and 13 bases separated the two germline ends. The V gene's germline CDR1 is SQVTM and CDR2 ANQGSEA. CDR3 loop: CSVAGALSTEAFF. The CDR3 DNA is TGCAGCGTTGCAGGGGCCTTGAGCACTGAAGCTTTCTTT. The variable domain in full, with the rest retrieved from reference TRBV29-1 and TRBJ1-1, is SAVISQKPSRDICQRGTSLTIQCQVDSQVTMMFWYRQQPGQSLTLIATANQGSEATYESGFVIDKFPISRPNLTFSTLTVSNMSPEDSSIYLCSVAGALSTEAFFGQGTRLTVV.

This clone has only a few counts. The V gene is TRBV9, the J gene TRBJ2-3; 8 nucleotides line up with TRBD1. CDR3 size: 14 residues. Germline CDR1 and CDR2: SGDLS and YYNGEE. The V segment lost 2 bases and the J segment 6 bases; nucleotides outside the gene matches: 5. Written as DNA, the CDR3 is TGTGCCAGCAGCGTGGCGACAGGGGTGGATACGCAGTATTTT. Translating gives CASSVATGVDTQYF.

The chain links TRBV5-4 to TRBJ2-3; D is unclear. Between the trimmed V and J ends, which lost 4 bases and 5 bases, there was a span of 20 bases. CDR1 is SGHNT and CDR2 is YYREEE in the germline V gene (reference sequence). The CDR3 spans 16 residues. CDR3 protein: CASSPYHAINKDTQYF. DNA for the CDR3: TGTGCCAGCAGCCCGTACCACGCCATAAACAAAGATACGCAGTATTTT.

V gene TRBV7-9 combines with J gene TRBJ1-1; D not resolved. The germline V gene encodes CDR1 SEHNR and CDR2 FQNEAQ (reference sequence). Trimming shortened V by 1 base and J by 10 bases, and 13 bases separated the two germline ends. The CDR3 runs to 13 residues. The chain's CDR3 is CASSLDRTAGAFF. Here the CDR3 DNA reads TGTGCCAGCAGCTTAGATCGAACCGCTGGAGCTTTCTTT.

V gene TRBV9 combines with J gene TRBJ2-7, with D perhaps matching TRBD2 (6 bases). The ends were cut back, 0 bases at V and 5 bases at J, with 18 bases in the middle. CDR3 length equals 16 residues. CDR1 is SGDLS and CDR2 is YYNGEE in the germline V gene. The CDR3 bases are TGTGCCAGCAGCGTAGCCCCTCTTGCGGGAATGGACGAGCAGTACTTC. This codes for CASSVAPLAGMDEQYF.

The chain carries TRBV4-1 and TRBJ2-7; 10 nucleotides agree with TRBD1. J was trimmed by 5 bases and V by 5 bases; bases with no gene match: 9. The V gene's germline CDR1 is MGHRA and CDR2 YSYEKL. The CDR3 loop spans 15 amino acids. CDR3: CASSFPGTGVNEQYF. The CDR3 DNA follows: TGCGCCAGCAGCTTCCCCGGGACAGGGGTAAACGAGCAGTACTTC.

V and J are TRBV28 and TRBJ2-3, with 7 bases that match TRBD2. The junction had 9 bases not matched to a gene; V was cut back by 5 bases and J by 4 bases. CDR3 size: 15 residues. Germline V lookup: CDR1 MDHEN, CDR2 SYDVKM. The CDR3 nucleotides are TGTGCCAGCAGTGTAGCGGGTACCTTCGCAGATACGCAGTATTTT. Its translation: CASSVAGTFADTQYF. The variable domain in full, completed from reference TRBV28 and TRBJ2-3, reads DVKVTQSSRYLVKRTGEKVFLECVQDMDHENMFWYRQDPGLGLRLIYFSYDVKMKEKGDIPEGYSVSREKKERFSLILESASTNQTSMYLCASSVAGTFADTQYFGPGTRLTVL.

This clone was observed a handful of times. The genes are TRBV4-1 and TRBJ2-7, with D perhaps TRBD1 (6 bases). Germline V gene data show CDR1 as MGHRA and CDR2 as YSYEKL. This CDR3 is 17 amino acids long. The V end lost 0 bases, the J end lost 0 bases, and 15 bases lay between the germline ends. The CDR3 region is CASSQEGARMRSYEQYF. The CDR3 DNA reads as TGCGCCAGCAGCCAAGAGGGGGCGAGGATGCGCTCCTACGAGCAGTACTTC.

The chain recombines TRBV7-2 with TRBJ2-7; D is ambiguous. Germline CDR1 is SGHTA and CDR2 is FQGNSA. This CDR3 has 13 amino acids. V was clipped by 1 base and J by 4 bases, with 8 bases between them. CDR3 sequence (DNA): TGTGCCAGCAGCTTAGAACGGGCATACGAGCAGTACTTC. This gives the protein CASSLERAYEQYF.

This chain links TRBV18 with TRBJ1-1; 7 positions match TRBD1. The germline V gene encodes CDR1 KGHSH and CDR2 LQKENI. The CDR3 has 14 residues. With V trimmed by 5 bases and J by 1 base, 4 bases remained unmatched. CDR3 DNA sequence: TGTGCCAGCTCAACTGACAGGGCGAACACTGAAGCTTTCTTT. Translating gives CASSTDRANTEAFF.

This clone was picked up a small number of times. The CDR3, as DNA: TGCGCCAGCGCTACGGAAAGCACAGATACGCAGTATTTT. Amino acids: CASATESTDTQYF. The chain recombines TRBV23-1 with TRBJ2-3; no clear D gene. TRBV23-1 is an open reading frame whose function is uncertain. This CDR3 spans 13 amino acids. Deletions cut 8 bases from V and 0 bases from J, with 9 bases between.

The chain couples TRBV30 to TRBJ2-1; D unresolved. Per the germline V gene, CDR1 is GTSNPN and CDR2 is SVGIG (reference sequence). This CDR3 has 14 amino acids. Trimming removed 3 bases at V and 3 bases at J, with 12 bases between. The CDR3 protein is CAWSPTILYNEQFF. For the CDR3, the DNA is TGTGCCTGGAGCCCAACTATCCTCTACAATGAGCAGTTCTTC.

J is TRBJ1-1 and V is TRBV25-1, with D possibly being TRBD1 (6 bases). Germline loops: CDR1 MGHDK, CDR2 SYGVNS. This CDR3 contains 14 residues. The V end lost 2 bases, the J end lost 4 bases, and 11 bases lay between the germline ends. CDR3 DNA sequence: TGTGCCAGCAGTGAACTAGTAGGGGGCACTGAAGCTTTCTTT. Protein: CASSELVGGTEAFF.

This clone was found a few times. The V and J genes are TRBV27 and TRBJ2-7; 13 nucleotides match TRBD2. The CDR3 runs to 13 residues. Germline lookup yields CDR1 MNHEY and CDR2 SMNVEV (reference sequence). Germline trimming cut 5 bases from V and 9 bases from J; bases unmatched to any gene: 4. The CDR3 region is CASSRTSGSGQYF. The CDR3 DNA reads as TGTGCCAGCAGTAGGACTAGCGGGAGCGGGCAGTACTTC.

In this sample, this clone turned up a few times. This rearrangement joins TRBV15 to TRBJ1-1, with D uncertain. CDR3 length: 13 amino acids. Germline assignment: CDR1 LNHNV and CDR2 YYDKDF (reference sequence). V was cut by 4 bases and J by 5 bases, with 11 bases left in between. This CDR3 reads CATSTATGTEAFF. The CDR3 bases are TGTGCCACCAGCACCGCGACTGGGACTGAAGCTTTCTTT.